This T cell receptor (beta chain) was identified during a study of cytomegalovirus exposure and HLA in healthy donors. Study-wide findings and caveats: According to a later analysis, most TCR beta chains associated with CMV appeared HLA-restricted. Most TCR sequences were rare, but some public TCRs occurred in many donors. It was likely that a cluster of highly shared sequence variants was a sequencing artifact.

On this clone: As yet, its antigen is unknown.

Healthy bone marrow donors made up the cohort. This CDR3 spans 20 amino acids. The ends lost 4 bases at V and 5 bases at J; junction bases unmatched: 18. With 60 Vbeta and 13 Jbeta primers, the PCR was carried out. Generated by immunoSEQ multiplex PCR, the TCRdb table keeps only in-frame clones and is missing some. The table records 120,000 to 150,000 clones, around 76% of them present only once. The chain couples TRBV23-1 to TRBJ2-1; TRBD2 matches 12 bases. TRBV23-1 is an ORF, and what it does is uncertain. The sequencing input was PBMCs. This clonotype was obtained from a young man in good health and CMV-seronegative. The CDR3 sequence is CASSRAGKTSGSLSHNEQFF. The CDR3, as DNA: TGCGCCAGCAGTCGTGCGGGAAAGACTAGCGGGAGTTTGAGCCACAATGAGCAGTTCTTC.